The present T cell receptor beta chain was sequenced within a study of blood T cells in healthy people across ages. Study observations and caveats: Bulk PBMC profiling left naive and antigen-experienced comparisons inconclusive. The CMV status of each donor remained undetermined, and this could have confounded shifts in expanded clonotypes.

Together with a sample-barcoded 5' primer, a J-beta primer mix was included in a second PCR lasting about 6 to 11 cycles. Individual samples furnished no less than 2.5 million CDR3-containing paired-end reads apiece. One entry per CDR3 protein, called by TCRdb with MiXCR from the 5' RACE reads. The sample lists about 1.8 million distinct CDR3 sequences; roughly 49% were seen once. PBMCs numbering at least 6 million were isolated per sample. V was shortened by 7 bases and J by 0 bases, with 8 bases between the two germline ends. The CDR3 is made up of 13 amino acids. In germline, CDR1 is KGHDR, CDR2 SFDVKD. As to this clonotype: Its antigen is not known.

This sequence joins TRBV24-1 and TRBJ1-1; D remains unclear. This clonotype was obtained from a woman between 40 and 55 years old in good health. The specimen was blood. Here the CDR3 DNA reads TGTGCCACCAGGAGCCCCTTGAACACTGAAGCTTTCTTT. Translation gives CATRSPLNTEAFF.